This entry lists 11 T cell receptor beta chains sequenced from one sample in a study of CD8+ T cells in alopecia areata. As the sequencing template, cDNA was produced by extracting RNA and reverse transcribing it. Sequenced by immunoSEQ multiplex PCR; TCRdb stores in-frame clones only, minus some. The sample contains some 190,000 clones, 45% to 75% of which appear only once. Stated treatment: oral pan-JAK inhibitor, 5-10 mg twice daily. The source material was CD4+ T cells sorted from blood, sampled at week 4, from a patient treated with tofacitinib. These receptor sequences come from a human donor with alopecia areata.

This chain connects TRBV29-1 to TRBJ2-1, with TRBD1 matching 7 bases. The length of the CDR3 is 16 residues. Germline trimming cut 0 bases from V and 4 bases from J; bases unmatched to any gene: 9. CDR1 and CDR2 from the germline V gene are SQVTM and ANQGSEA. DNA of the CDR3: TGCAGCGTTGAAGACCCGACAGGGATAGGATACAATGAGCAGTTCTTC. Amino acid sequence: CSVEDPTGIGYNEQFF.

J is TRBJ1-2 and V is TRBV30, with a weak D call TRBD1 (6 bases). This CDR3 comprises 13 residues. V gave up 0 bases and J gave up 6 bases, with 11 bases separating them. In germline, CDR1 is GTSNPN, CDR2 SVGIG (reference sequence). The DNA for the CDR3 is TGTGCCTGGAGTGTAACAGGGACAAATGGCTACACCTTC. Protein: CAWSVTGTNGYTF.

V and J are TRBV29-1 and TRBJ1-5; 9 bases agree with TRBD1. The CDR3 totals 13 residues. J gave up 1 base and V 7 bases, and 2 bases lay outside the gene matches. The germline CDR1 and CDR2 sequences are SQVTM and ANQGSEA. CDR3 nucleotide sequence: TGCAGCGCCACAGGGGGCAGCAATCAGCCCCAGCATTTT. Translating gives CSATGGSNQPQHF.

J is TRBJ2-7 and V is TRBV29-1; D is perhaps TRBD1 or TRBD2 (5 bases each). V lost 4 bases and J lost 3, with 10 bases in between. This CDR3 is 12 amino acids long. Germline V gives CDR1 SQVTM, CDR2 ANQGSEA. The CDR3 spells CSVAGAYYEQYF. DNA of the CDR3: TGCAGCGTTGCCGGGGCCTACTACGAGCAGTACTTC.

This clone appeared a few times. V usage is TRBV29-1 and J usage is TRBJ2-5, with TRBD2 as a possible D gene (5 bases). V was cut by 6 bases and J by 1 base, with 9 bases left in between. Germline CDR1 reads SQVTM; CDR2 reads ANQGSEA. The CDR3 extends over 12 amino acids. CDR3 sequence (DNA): TGCAGCGTCTCTCTAGCCCAAGAGACCCAGTACTTC. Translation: CSVSLAQETQYF.

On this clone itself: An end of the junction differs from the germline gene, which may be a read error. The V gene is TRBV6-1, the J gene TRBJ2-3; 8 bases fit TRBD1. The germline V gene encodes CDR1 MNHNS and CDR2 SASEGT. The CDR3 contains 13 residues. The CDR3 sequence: CASTPTGQGGSFF. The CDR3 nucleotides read TGTGCCAGCACTCCTACCGGACAGGGAGGTAGCTTTTTT.

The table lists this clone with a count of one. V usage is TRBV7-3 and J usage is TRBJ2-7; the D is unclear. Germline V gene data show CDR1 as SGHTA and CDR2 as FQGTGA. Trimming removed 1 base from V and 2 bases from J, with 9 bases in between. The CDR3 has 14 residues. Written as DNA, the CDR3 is TGTGCCAGCAGCTTAATGGCCGGACCCTACGAGCAGTACTTC. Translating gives CASSLMAGPYEQYF.

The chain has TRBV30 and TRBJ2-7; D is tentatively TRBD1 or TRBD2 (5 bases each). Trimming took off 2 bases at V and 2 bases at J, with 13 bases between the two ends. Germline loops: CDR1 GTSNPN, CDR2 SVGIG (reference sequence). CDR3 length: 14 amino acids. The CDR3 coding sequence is TGTGCCTGGAGTCGGGGAAAAGGGGCCTACGAGCAGTACTTC. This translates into CAWSRGKGAYEQYF. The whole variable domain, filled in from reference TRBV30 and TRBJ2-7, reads SQTIHQWPATLVQPVGSPLSLECTVEGTSNPNLYWYRQAAGRGLQLLFYSVGIGQISSEVPQNLSASRPQDRQFILSSKKLLLSDSGFYLCAWSRGKGAYEQYFGPGTRLTVT.

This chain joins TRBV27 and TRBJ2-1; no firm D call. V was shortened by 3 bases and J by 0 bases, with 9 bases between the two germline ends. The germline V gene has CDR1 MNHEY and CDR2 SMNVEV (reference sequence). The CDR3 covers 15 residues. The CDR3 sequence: CASSFAQTSYNEQFF. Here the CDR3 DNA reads TGTGCCAGCAGTTTTGCGCAAACCTCCTACAATGAGCAGTTCTTC.

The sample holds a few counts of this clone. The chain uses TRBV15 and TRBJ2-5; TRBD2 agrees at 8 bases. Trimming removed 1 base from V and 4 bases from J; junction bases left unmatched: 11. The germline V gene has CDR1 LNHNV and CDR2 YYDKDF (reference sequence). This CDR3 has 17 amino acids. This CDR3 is CATSRGLGELAGETQYF. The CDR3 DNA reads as TGTGCCACCAGCAGAGGCTTGGGGGAGCTAGCGGGAGAGACCCAGTACTTC.

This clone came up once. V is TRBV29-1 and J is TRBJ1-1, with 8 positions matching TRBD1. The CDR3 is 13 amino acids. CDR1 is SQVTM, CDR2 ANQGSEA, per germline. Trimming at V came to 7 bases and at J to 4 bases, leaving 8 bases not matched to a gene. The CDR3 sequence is CSASTGDRTEAFF. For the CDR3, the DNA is TGCAGCGCCTCGACAGGGGATCGCACTGAAGCTTTCTTT.